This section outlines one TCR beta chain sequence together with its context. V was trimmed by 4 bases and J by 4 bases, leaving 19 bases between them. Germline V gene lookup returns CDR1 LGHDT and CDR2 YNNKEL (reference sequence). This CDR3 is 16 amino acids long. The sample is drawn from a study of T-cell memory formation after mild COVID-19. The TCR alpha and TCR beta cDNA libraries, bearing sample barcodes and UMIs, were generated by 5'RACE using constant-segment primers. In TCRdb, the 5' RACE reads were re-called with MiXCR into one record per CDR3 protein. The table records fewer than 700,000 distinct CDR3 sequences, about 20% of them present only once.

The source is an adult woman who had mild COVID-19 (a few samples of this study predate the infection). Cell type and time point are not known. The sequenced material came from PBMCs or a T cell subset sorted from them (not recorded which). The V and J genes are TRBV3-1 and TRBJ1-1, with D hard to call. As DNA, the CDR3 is TGTGCCAGCAGCCCCCGGTTGTTGGCTCGGGGCACTGAAGCTTTCTTT. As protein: CASSPRLLARGTEAFF.